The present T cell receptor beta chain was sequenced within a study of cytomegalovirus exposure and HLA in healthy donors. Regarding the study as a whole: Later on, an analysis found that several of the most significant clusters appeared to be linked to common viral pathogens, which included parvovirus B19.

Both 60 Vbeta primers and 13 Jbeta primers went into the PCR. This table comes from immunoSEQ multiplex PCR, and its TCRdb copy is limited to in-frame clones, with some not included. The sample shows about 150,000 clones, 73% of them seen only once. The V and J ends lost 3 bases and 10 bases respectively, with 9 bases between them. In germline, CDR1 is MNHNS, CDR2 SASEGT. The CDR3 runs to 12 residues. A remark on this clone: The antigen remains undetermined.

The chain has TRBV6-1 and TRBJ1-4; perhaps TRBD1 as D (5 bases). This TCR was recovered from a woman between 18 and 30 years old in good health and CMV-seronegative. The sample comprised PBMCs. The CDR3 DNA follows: TGTGCCAGCAGTGAGGGAAGGGGAAAACTGTTTTTT. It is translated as CASSEGRGKLFF.